These 27 T cell receptor beta chains originate from one sample sequenced in a study of cytomegalovirus exposure and HLA in healthy donors (TCRdb year 2017). The library was generated by the immunoSEQ multiplex PCR assay. A mixture of 60 forward primers for TCR Vbeta segments and 13 reverse primers for TCR Jbeta segments was used in the multiplex PCR. Sourced from immuneACCESS, this table was stored by TCRdb with only in-frame sequences that have V and J called. A share of the clones is absent; for the studies checked, an unresolved V gene accounts for under half, and the remainder has no known explanation. A total of approximately 190,000 clones appear in this sample, over 70% of them only once. The biggest ten clones account for over 1% of the sample. Input material: PBMCs. The receptors derive from a man younger than 40 in good health and CMV-seronegative.

The chain uses TRBV6-4 and TRBJ1-3; 8 nucleotides align to TRBD1. This CDR3 contains 16 residues. Germline CDR1 reads MRHNA; CDR2 reads SNTAGT. The junction had 10 bases not matched to a gene; V was cut back by 7 bases and J by 2 bases. CDR3 coding DNA: TGTGCCAGCACAGCCCCAACAGGGGGTACTGGAAACACCATATATTTT. Its translation: CASTAPTGGTGNTIYF.

This clone was recorded once. This chain joins TRBV19 and TRBJ1-5; TRBD1 agrees at 7 bases. Losses at the gene ends were 4 bases for V and 9 bases for J; bases not matched to a gene: 9. The V gene's germline CDR1 is LNHDA and CDR2 SQIVND (reference sequence). The CDR3 covers 14 residues. The CDR3 spells CASSNRQGDWPQHF. CDR3 DNA sequence: TGTGCCAGTAGTAACCGACAGGGCGATTGGCCCCAGCATTTT.

The sample holds a few counts of this clone. V gene TRBV2 combines with J gene TRBJ2-5, with 14 bases fitting TRBD2. CDR1 and CDR2 from the germline V gene are SNHLY and FYNNEI. This CDR3 spans 15 amino acids. The CDR3 region is CATLGTSGSGETQYF. CDR3 coding DNA: TGTGCTACGCTCGGGACTAGCGGGAGCGGAGAGACCCAGTACTTC.

DNA of the CDR3: TGTGCCTTCAGTCGGACAGGGAAGCCTCAAGAGACCCAGTACTTC. Protein product: CAFSRTGKPQETQYF. The chain is built from TRBV30 and TRBJ2-5; 8 nucleotides match TRBD1. Looked up from germline, CDR1 is GTSNPN and CDR2 is SVGIG (reference sequence). The CDR3 has 15 residues. Trimming cost V 7 bases and J 2 bases; bases outside gene matches: 12.

This chain connects TRBV25-1 to TRBJ2-5; the match to TRBD2 covers 7 bases. The CDR3 spans 15 residues. Germline V gives CDR1 MGHDK, CDR2 SYGVNS. The ends lost 3 bases at V and 5 bases at J; junction bases unmatched: 9. The chain's CDR3 is CASSEGGRTGETQYF. The CDR3 DNA follows: TGTGCCAGCAGTGAGGGAGGGAGGACTGGCGAGACCCAGTACTTC. The full variable domain, rest sourced from reference TRBV25-1 and TRBJ2-5, is EADIYQTPRYLVIGTGKKITLECSQTMGHDKMYWYQQDPGMELHLIHYSYGVNSTEKGDLSSESTVSRIRTEHFPLTLESARPSHTSQYLCASSEGGRTGETQYFGPGTRLLVL.

CDR3 bases: TGTGCCAGCAGCAGAGACAGGGGCACCTACAATGAGCAGTTCTTC. This codes for CASSRDRGTYNEQFF. The V gene is TRBV7-6, the J gene TRBJ2-1; the match to TRBD1 covers 8 bases. The germline V gene has CDR1 SGHVS and CDR2 FNYEAQ. V gave up 5 bases and J gave up 2 bases; unmatched junction bases: 5. The CDR3 spans 15 residues.

V and J are TRBV30 and TRBJ1-5, with no clear D. The germline gives CDR1 GTSNPN, CDR2 SVGIG (reference sequence). V was cut by 2 bases and J by 7 bases, with 12 bases left in between. CDR3 length: 13 amino acids. This CDR3 is CAWSSVAGQPQHF. Here the CDR3 DNA reads TGTGCCTGGAGTTCTGTGGCTGGCCAGCCCCAGCATTTT.

The chain combines TRBV5-1 with TRBJ2-1; the D gene is possibly TRBD1 (6 bases). The CDR3 has 15 amino acids. Germline V gene lookup returns CDR1 SGHRS and CDR2 YFSETQ. V dropped 3 bases and J dropped 0 bases, with 10 bases sitting between them. CDR3 sequence: CASSYQQGSYNEQFF. The DNA for the CDR3 is TGCGCCAGCAGCTATCAACAGGGCTCCTACAATGAGCAGTTCTTC.

With respect to this clone: The sample holds other DNA sequences that translate to the same CDR3. The rearrangement links TRBV18 to TRBJ2-1; TRBD1 matches at 7 bases. The germline V gene encodes CDR1 KGHSH and CDR2 LQKENI. Trimming removed 3 bases from V and 7 bases from J; junction bases left unmatched: 3. This CDR3 region has 13 residues. The CDR3 region is CASSPGTDNEQFF. Written as DNA, the CDR3 is TGTGCCAGCTCACCCGGGACAGATAATGAGCAGTTCTTC.

To note about this clone: One end of the junction varies from germline; a read error may be responsible. This sequence joins TRBV7-9 and TRBJ1-2, with D possibly matching TRBD1 (5 bases). This CDR3 is 16 amino acids long. CDR1 is SEHNR and CDR2 is FQNEAQ in the germline V gene (reference sequence). The CDR3 sequence is CSSSLAGTNPNYGYTF. Here the CDR3 DNA reads TGTTCCAGCAGCTTAGCCGGGACTAACCCTAACTATGGCTACACCTTC.

Remarks on this clone: This may stem from a read error, because a much larger clone lies one nucleotide away. This chain uses TRBV14 with TRBJ1-2, with D perhaps matching TRBD1 (6 bases). Germline CDR1 SGHDN, CDR2 FVKESK. Trimming cost V 4 bases and J 3 bases, with 6 bases left between them. There are 12 residues in the CDR3. In DNA form, the CDR3 reads TGTGCCAGCAGCCCAGGGGACTATGGCTACACCTTC. This sequence encodes CASSPGDYGYTF.

V is TRBV27 and J is TRBJ2-4; 9 bases match TRBD1. The V and J ends lost 6 bases and 6 bases, in that order; junction bases with no gene match: 6. Germline values: CDR1 MNHEY, CDR2 SMNVEV (reference sequence). There are 14 residues in the CDR3. CDR3 sequence (DNA): TGTGCCAGCAGATCCACAGGGGGCAGAAACATTCAGTACTTC. Residues: CASRSTGGRNIQYF.

This chain uses TRBV6-4 with TRBJ2-3; no clear D gene. Trimming removed 3 bases from V and 2 bases from J, with 9 bases in between. In germline, CDR1 is MRHNA, CDR2 SNTAGT. The CDR3 is 14 residues long. The CDR3 sequence: CASSENWATDTQYF. For the CDR3, the DNA is TGTGCCAGCAGTGAGAACTGGGCCACAGATACGCAGTATTTT.

This chain links TRBV29-1 with TRBJ1-1, with a weak D call TRBD1 (6 bases). This CDR3 has 11 residues. Trimming took off 7 bases at V and 7 bases at J, with 13 bases between the two ends. Germline CDR1 reads SQVTM; CDR2 reads ANQGSEA. This CDR3 reads CSARTEIEAFF. CDR3 nucleotide sequence: TGCAGCGCCCGGACAGAGATTGAAGCTTTCTTT.

J is TRBJ2-3 and V is TRBV19; 7 bases line up with TRBD1. Germline lookup yields CDR1 LNHDA and CDR2 SQIVND (reference sequence). V lost 3 bases, J lost 2 bases, and 2 bases stayed unmatched. This CDR3 contains 14 residues. CDR3 sequence reads: CASSIGQVTDTQYF. As DNA, the CDR3 is TGTGCCAGTAGTATTGGACAGGTCACAGATACGCAGTATTTT.

The rearrangement links TRBV7-8 to TRBJ2-3; tentative D call: TRBD2 (6 bases). This CDR3 has 13 amino acids. Trimming stripped 6 bases from V and 6 bases from J, with 13 bases between. Per germline, CDR1 SGHVS and CDR2 FQNEAQ. The CDR3 reads CASRPGGSDTQYF. DNA for the CDR3: TGTGCCAGCAGACCCGGGGGTTCCGATACGCAGTATTTT. The variable domain in full, completed from reference TRBV7-8 and TRBJ2-3, reads GAGVSQSPRYKVAKRGQDVALRCDPISGHVSLFWYQQALGQGPEFLTYFQNEAQLDKSGLPSDRFFAERPEGSVSTLKIQRTQQEDSAVYLCASRPGGSDTQYFGPGTRLTVL.

V gene TRBV6-1 combines with J gene TRBJ1-1; D might be TRBD1 (5 bases). This CDR3 is built from 11 residues. Trimming removed 5 bases at V and 7 bases at J, with 8 bases between. Germline V gene lookup returns CDR1 MNHNS and CDR2 SASEGT. The CDR3 coding sequence is TGTGCCAGCAGTTACAGGAGTGAAGCTTTCTTT. Its translation: CASSYRSEAFF.

The chain recombines TRBV28 with TRBJ1-5; D gene ambiguous. V was pared by 6 bases and J by 4 bases, with 7 bases between. This CDR3 spans 12 amino acids. From germline, CDR1 is MDHEN and CDR2 SYDVKM. The CDR3 nucleotides are TGTGCCAGCAGCCCTCCGAATCAGCCCCAGCATTTT. Translated: CASSPPNQPQHF.

The chain recombines TRBV30 with TRBJ2-7; TRBD1 aligns across 7 bases. The V gene's germline CDR1 is GTSNPN and CDR2 SVGIG (reference sequence). This CDR3 has 12 residues. V gave up 3 bases and J gave up 4 bases; unmatched junction bases: 3. Here the CDR3 DNA reads TGTGCCTGGAGAGGGGGCCAATACGAGCAGTACTTC. Its protein is CAWRGGQYEQYF.

The chain joins TRBV6-1 to TRBJ2-5; TRBD1 agrees at 9 bases. This CDR3 comprises 16 residues. After removal of 3 bases from V and 5 bases from J, the junction contained 10 bases not matched to a gene. Germline V gene data show CDR1 as MNHNS and CDR2 as SASEGT. The CDR3 spells CASSDLLHRGRETQYF. The DNA for the CDR3 is TGTGCCAGCAGTGACCTCCTTCACAGGGGGCGGGAGACCCAGTACTTC.

The sample holds one count of this clone. The J gene is TRBJ2-7, the V gene TRBV19, with a tentative D call TRBD2 (6 bases). The CDR3 totals 12 residues. The ends were cut back, 10 bases at V and 1 base at J, with 11 bases in the middle. The germline V gene encodes CDR1 LNHDA and CDR2 SQIVND (reference sequence). The CDR3 here is CATSDGSYEQYF. CDR3 sequence (DNA): TGTGCCACTAGCGACGGGTCCTACGAGCAGTACTTC.

The chain carries TRBV7-2 and TRBJ1-2; TRBD1 might be the D (6 bases). This CDR3 contains 19 residues. Germline V gene lookup returns CDR1 SGHTA and CDR2 FQGNSA. V lost 5 bases, J lost 0 bases, and 25 bases lay in between. In DNA, the CDR3 is TGTGCCAGCAGCCCAAAGGACAGCCGCTCCAGCCAGACTAACTATGGCTACACCTTC. Its translation is CASSPKDSRSSQTNYGYTF.

The V call is TRBV19, the J call TRBJ2-7; 9 nucleotides line up with TRBD1. The V gene's germline CDR1 is LNHDA and CDR2 SQIVND (reference sequence). V was clipped by 6 bases and J by 5 bases; unmatched bases: 8. This CDR3 has 14 amino acids. CDR3: CASRLTGGDDEQYF. As DNA, the CDR3 is TGTGCCAGTAGGCTGACAGGGGGTGACGACGAGCAGTACTTC.

The V call is TRBV5-6, the J call TRBJ2-3; D uncertain. The V gene's germline CDR1 is SGHDT and CDR2 YYEEEE. V was trimmed by 0 bases and J by 3 bases, leaving 5 bases between them. This CDR3 has 13 residues. The CDR3 DNA is TGTGCCAGCAGCTTGGACAGAACAGATACGCAGTATTTT. This encodes CASSLDRTDTQYF.

V and J are TRBV5-4 and TRBJ1-2; TRBD1 matches 10 bases. V shed 4 bases and J 8 bases; nucleotides not matched to a gene: 8. This CDR3 region has 14 residues. Germline V gene sequence: CDR1 SGHNT, CDR2 YYREEE (reference sequence). The CDR3 loop reads CASSPPGTGDGYTF. As DNA, the CDR3 is TGTGCCAGCAGCCCTCCCGGGACAGGGGACGGCTACACCTTC.

V gene TRBV4-1 combines with J gene TRBJ1-5; the match to TRBD1 covers 8 bases. This CDR3 is built from 15 residues. J lost 6 bases, V lost 3 bases, and 7 bases had no gene match. CDR1 MGHRA and CDR2 YSYEKL come from the germline V gene. The chain's CDR3 is CASSQGTGSSQPQHF. CDR3 nucleotides: TGCGCCAGCAGCCAGGGGACAGGTAGTAGTCAGCCCCAGCATTTT.

The chain combines TRBV5-1 with TRBJ1-2; 12 nucleotides agree with TRBD1. In germline, CDR1 is SGHRS, CDR2 YFSETQ. Losses at the gene ends were 2 bases for V and 7 bases for J; bases not matched to a gene: 15. This CDR3 has 18 amino acids. In DNA form, the CDR3 reads TGCGCCAGCAGCTTAATCGGGTTCGGGACAGGGGGCTTAGGTGGCTACACCTTC. It is translated as CASSLIGFGTGGLGGYTF.